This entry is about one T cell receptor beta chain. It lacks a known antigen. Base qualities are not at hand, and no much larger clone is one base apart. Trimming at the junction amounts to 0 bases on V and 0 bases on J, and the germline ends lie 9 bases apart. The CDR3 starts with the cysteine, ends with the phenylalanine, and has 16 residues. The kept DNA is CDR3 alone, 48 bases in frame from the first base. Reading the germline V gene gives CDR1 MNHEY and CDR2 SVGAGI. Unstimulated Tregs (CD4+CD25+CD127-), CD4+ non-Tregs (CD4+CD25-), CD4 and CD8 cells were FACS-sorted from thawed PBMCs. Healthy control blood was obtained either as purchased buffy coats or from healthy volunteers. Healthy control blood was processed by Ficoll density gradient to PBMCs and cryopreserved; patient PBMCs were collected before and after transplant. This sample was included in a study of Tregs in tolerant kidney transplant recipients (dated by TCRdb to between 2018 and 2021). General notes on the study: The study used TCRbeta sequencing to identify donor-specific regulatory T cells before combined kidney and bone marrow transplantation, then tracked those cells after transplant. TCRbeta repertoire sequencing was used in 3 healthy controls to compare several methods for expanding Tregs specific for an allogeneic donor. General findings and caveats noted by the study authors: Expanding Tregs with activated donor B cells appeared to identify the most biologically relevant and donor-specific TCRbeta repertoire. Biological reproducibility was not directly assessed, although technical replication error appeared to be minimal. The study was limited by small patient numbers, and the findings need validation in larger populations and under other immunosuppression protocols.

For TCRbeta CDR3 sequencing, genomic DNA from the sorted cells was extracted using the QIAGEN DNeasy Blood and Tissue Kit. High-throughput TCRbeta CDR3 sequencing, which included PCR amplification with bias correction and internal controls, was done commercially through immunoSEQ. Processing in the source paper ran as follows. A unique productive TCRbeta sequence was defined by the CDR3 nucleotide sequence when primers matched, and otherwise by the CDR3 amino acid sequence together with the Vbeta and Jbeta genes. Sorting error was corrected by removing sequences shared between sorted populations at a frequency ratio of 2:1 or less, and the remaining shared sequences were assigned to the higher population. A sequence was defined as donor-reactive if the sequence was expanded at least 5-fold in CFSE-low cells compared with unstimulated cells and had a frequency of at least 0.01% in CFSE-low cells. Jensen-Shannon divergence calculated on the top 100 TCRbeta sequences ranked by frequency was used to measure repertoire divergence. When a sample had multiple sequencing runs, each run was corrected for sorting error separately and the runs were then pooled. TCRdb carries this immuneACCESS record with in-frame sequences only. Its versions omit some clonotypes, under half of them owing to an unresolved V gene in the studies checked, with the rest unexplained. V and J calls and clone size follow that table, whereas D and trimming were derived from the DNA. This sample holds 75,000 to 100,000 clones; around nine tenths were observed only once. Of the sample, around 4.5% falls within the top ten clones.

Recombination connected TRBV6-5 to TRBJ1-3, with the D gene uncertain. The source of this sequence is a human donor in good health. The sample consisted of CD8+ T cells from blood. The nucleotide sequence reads TGTGCCAGCAGTTACTCTACATTACCCTCTGGAAACACCATATATTTT. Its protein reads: CASSYSTLPSGNTIYF.